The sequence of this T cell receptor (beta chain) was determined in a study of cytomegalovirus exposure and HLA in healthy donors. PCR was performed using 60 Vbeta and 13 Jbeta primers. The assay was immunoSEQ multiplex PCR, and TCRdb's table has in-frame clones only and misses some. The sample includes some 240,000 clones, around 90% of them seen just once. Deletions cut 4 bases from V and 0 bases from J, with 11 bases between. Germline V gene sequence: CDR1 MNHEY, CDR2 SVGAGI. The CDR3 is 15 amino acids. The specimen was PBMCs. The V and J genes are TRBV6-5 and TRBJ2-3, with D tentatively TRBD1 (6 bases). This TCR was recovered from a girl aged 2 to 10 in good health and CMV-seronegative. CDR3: CASSFAGASTDTQYF. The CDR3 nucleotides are TGTGCCAGCAGTTTCGCAGGGGCTAGCACAGATACGCAGTATTTT.